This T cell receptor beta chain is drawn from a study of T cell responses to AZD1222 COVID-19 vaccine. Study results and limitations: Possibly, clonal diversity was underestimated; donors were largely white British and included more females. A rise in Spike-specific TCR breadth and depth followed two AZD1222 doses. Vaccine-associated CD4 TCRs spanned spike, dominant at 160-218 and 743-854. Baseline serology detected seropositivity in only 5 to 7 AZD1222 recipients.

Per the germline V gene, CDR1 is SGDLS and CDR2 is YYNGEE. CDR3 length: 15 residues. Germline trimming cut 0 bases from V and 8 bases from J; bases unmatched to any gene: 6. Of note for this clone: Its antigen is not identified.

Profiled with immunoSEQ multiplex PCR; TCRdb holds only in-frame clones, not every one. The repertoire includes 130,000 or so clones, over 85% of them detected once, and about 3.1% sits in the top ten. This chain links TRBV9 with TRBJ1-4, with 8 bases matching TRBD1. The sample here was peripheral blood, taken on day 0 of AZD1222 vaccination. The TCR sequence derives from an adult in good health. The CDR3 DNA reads TGTGCCAGCAGCGTAGGGGACAGGTTGAACGAAAAACTGTTTTTT. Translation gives CASSVGDRLNEKLFF.